One and the same sample provided the 32 T cell receptor beta chains below, sequenced in a study of T-cell memory formation after mild COVID-19. TCRdb processed the 5' RACE reads anew with MiXCR; each CDR3 protein has one entry. The sample has around 110,000 distinct CDR3 sequences, about 17% seen once. The sample was PBMCs or a T cell subset sorted from them (not recorded which). These TCRs come from an adult woman who had mild COVID-19 (a few samples of this study predate the infection). Cell type and time point are not known.

This CDR3 is CASRGSGTPLQHF. The DNA of the CDR3 is TGCGCCAGCAGGGGGTCAGGGACACCCCTCCAGCATTTT. The chain links TRBV4-1 to TRBJ1-3; possibly TRBD1 for D (6 bases). The J call may not be correct, given that the DNA end is closer to TRBJ1-5. Germline V CDR1 and CDR2: MGHRA, YSYEKL. The CDR3 loop spans 13 amino acids.

The table lists this clonotype with a few counts. The rearrangement joins TRBV25-1 to TRBJ2-7; tentatively, D is TRBD1 (5 bases). CDR1 MGHDK and CDR2 SYGVNS come from the germline V gene. V lost 6 bases and J lost 0, with 18 bases in between. The CDR3 runs 16 residues. The CDR3 region is CASSPTWAGLSYEQYF. As DNA, the CDR3 is TGTGCCAGCAGCCCCACCTGGGCAGGGCTCTCCTACGAGCAGTACTTC.

The table lists this clonotype with a few counts. The chain carries TRBV7-2 and TRBJ2-3; the D is unclear. The length of the CDR3 is 14 residues. V lost 0 bases to trimming and J lost 2 bases, with 6 bases between them. In germline, CDR1 is SGHTA, CDR2 FQGNSA. The CDR3 bases are TGTGCCAGCAGCTTAGCTCTGCCCACAGATACGCAGTATTTT. Its protein is CASSLALPTDTQYF.

V and J are TRBV27 and TRBJ2-7; the D call may be TRBD1 or TRBD2 (5 bases each). The germline V gene has CDR1 MNHEY and CDR2 SMNVEV (reference sequence). This CDR3 comprises 14 residues. V was trimmed by 1 base and J by 2 bases, leaving 9 bases between them. This chain's CDR3 is CASSLYRTAYEQYF. The CDR3 DNA follows: TGTGCCAGCAGTTTATACAGGACTGCCTACGAGCAGTACTTC.

This chain links TRBV7-9 with TRBJ2-3; possible D gene TRBD1, 6 bases. CDR3 size: 13 residues. Trimming cost V 6 bases and J 4 bases, with 11 bases left between them. Germline V gene sequence: CDR1 SEHNR, CDR2 FQNEAQ (reference sequence). The DNA of the CDR3 is TGTGCCAGCAGGGTAACAGGGCCAGATACGCAGTATTTT. Protein product: CASRVTGPDTQYF. Variable domain in full (rest from reference TRBV7-9 and TRBJ2-3): DTGVSQNPRHKITKRGQNVTFRCDPISEHNRLYWYRQTLGQGPEFLTYFQNEAQLEKSRLLSDRFSAERPKGSFSTLEIQRTEQGDSAMYLCASRVTGPDTQYFGPGTRLTVL.

The CDR3, as DNA: TGTGCCAGCAGCCAAGCTCTAGGGTCCGGGGAGCTGTTTTTT. Amino acid sequence: CASSQALGSGELFF. The chain joins TRBV4-2 to TRBJ2-2; D ambiguous. CDR3 length: 14 residues. The V and J ends lost 1 base and 6 bases respectively, with 9 bases between them. The germline V gene has CDR1 LGHNA and CDR2 YNFKEQ.

Only a few counts were recorded for this clonotype. This chain connects TRBV5-1 to TRBJ1-2; no clear D. Germline V gene data show CDR1 as SGHRS and CDR2 as YFSETQ. CDR3 length equals 13 residues. V dropped 2 bases and J dropped 6 bases, with 11 bases sitting between them. CDR3 sequence: CASSLVGGNGYTF. As DNA, the CDR3 is TGCGCCAGCAGCTTAGTCGGAGGAAATGGCTACACCTTC.

V gene TRBV9 combines with J gene TRBJ2-5; 10 bases map to TRBD2. V shed 4 bases and J 5 bases; nucleotides not matched to a gene: 14. The CDR3 totals 17 residues. Looked up from germline, CDR1 is SGDLS and CDR2 is YYNGEE. The CDR3 region has the DNA TGTGCCAGCAGCTCCCCTTCGGAGCGGGGGGGCCTGGAGACCCAGTACTTC. Translated, it gives CASSSPSERGGLETQYF.

The DNA of the CDR3 is TGTGCCAGCAGTTACCCCCCTGACAGACCACCGGGGAATGAGCAGTTCTTC. Its protein product is CASSYPPDRPPGNEQFF. V and J are TRBV6-2 or TRBV6-3 and TRBJ2-1; D is perhaps TRBD1 or TRBD2 (5 bases each). Trimming cost V 2 bases and J 7 bases, with 21 bases left between them. CDR1 and CDR2 (germline): MNHEY, SVGEGT. The CDR3 length is 17 residues.

The chain uses TRBV7-6 and TRBJ2-1; maybe TRBD2 (7 bases). Germline V CDR1 and CDR2: SGHVS, FNYEAQ. V was pared by 5 bases and J by 8 bases, with 16 bases between. The length of the CDR3 is 14 residues. The CDR3 DNA is TGTGCCAGCAGCCGGGGTACAGGGAGGGATGAGCAGTTCTTC. As protein: CASSRGTGRDEQFF.

This clonotype was seen more than once but under ten times. The J gene is TRBJ2-3, the V gene TRBV7-9; the match to TRBD2 covers 10 bases. From germline, CDR1 is SEHNR and CDR2 FQNEAQ (reference sequence). J lost 2 bases, V lost 4 bases, and 6 bases had no gene match. This CDR3 has 16 amino acids. The CDR3 is CASSYSAGGTTDTQYF. DNA of the CDR3: TGTGCCAGCAGCTACTCAGCGGGAGGGACCACAGATACGCAGTATTTT.

This clonotype was detected only a few times. J is TRBJ1-1 and V is TRBV29-1; tentative D call: TRBD1 (5 bases). The CDR3 extends over 12 amino acids. V was clipped by 3 bases and J by 4 bases, with 9 bases between them. Germline loops: CDR1 SQVTM, CDR2 ANQGSEA. CDR3 loop: CSVDGQGTEAFF. The CDR3 DNA follows: TGCAGCGTTGATGGGCAGGGCACTGAAGCTTTCTTT. Full variable domain (outside the CDR3, taken from reference TRBV29-1 and TRBJ1-1): SAVISQKPSRDICQRGTSLTIQCQVDSQVTMMFWYRQQPGQSLTLIATANQGSEATYESGFVIDKFPISRPNLTFSTLTVSNMSPEDSSIYLCSVDGQGTEAFFGQGTRLTVV.

There are a few counts of this clonotype. The chain employs TRBV24-1 and TRBJ2-7, with D hard to call. Trimming cost V 6 bases and J 2 bases, with 16 bases left between them. The CDR3 spans 15 residues. CDR1 is KGHDR and CDR2 is SFDVKD in the germline V gene. DNA of the CDR3: TGTGCCACCAGTCGATTTCTTACAGTGCCCTACGAGCAGTACTTC. It codes for CATSRFLTVPYEQYF.

The chain couples TRBV29-1 to TRBJ2-1; 13 nucleotides align to TRBD2. The CDR3 has 14 amino acids. The J segment lost 7 bases and the V segment lost 1 base, leaving 1 base of the junction unmatched. Germline V gene lookup returns CDR1 SQVTM and CDR2 ANQGSEA. In DNA form, the CDR3 reads TGCAGCGTTGAAGGGACTAGCGGGGGAAATGAGCAGTTCTTC. Its protein is CSVEGTSGGNEQFF.

Only a few counts were recorded for this clonotype. This rearrangement joins TRBV7-9 to TRBJ1-1; no clear D gene. The ends were cut back, 0 bases at V and 2 bases at J, with 10 bases in the middle. The CDR3 spans 15 residues. Germline assignment: CDR1 SEHNR and CDR2 FQNEAQ (reference sequence). CDR3 sequence reads: CASSLAFSLNTEAFF. The CDR3 DNA is TGTGCCAGCAGCTTAGCGTTTAGTCTCAACACTGAAGCTTTCTTT.

The rearrangement joins TRBV4-1 to TRBJ2-5; 11 positions match TRBD1. Germline V CDR1 and CDR2: MGHRA, YSYEKL. With 5 bases clipped from V and 1 base from J, the junction kept 3 bases outside the gene matches. The CDR3 spans 15 residues. The CDR3 region has the DNA TGCGCCAGCAGCAAGGGACAGGGGGGCCAAGAGACCCAGTACTTC. This gives the protein CASSKGQGGQETQYF.

The V call is TRBV11-3, the J call TRBJ2-3; 7 bases match TRBD2. Germline V gene data show CDR1 as SGHNT and CDR2 as YENEEA. The V and J ends lost 5 bases and 0 bases, in that order; junction bases with no gene match: 8. The CDR3 loop spans 16 amino acids. The CDR3 reads CASSISTSRSTDTQYF. The CDR3 DNA reads TGTGCCAGCAGCATTTCGACTAGCCGAAGCACAGATACGCAGTATTTT.

The rearrangement joins TRBV4-1 to TRBJ2-1; 8 positions agree with TRBD1. There are 15 residues in the CDR3. V lost 4 bases and J lost 3; bases outside the gene matches: 5. Per the germline V gene, CDR1 is MGHRA and CDR2 is YSYEKL. The CDR3 nucleotides read TGCGCCAGCAGCCGAGGACAGGGTTTCTACAATGAGCAGTTCTTC. This encodes CASSRGQGFYNEQFF.

This clonotype was detected ten times or more. The chain combines TRBV7-9 with TRBJ2-7; 9 bases align to TRBD2. Germline CDR1 reads SEHNR; CDR2 reads FQNEAQ (reference sequence). V shed 5 bases, J shed 4 bases, and the junction held 6 bases outside the gene matches. The CDR3 sequence is 14 residues long. The CDR3 region is CASSTERGDYEQYF. CDR3 in DNA: TGTGCCAGCAGCACCGAGCGGGGGGATTACGAGCAGTACTTC.

This clonotype has a count of ten or more. J is TRBJ2-7 and V is TRBV4-2; possible D gene TRBD2, 5 bases. V shed 2 bases and J shed 0 bases, with 11 bases lying between them. Germline CDR1 reads LGHNA; CDR2 reads YNFKEQ. CDR3 length: 15 amino acids. CDR3 residues: CASSQIHGDSYEQYF. CDR3 in DNA: TGTGCCAGCAGCCAAATCCACGGGGACTCCTACGAGCAGTACTTC.

The chain joins TRBV6-1 to TRBJ1-2; D not certain. CDR1 and CDR2 from the germline V gene are MNHNS and SASEGT. The CDR3 covers 13 residues. With 1 base removed from V and 2 bases from J, the gap between germline ends came to 5 bases. The CDR3 loop is CASSEGLNYGYTF. The CDR3 DNA follows: TGTGCCAGCAGTGAAGGGCTGAACTATGGCTACACCTTC.

This clonotype was picked up many times. The CDR3 DNA reads TGTGCCAGCAGAAAGGGGGGTCAGCCCCAGCATTTT. Protein sequence: CASRKGGQPQHF. The rearrangement joins TRBV12-3 or TRBV12-4 to TRBJ1-5; possible D gene TRBD1, 6 bases. This CDR3 region has 12 residues. Trimming removed 6 bases from V and 6 bases from J, with 9 bases in between.

This chain joins TRBV14 and TRBJ2-3; 8 bases map to TRBD1. Per the germline V gene, CDR1 is SGHDN and CDR2 is FVKESK. The trim removed 4 bases at V and 3 bases at J, leaving 6 bases unmatched. This CDR3 is built from 15 residues. The CDR3 sequence: CASSPSGGLTDTQYF. The CDR3 nucleotides are TGTGCCAGCAGCCCTTCAGGGGGCTTAACAGATACGCAGTATTTT.

The chain uses TRBV27 and TRBJ1-1; 7 nucleotides align to TRBD1. The germline V gene has CDR1 MNHEY and CDR2 SMNVEV (reference sequence). V gave up 1 base and J gave up 4 bases; unmatched junction bases: 9. The length of the CDR3 is 16 residues. Here the CDR3 DNA reads TGTGCCAGCAGTTTATTAGGGCAGGGGGAGGGCACTGAAGCTTTCTTT. Encoded protein: CASSLLGQGEGTEAFF.

This sequence joins TRBV7-8 and TRBJ1-5, with a weak D call TRBD1 (5 bases). The V end was cut by 4 bases, the J end by 2 bases, with 18 bases between. The CDR3 has 17 residues. From germline, CDR1 is SGHVS and CDR2 FQNEAQ. The CDR3 is CASSSTRGSLGNQPQHF. The CDR3, as DNA: TGTGCCAGCAGCTCCACCCGGGGCAGTCTAGGCAATCAGCCCCAGCATTTT.

The chain uses TRBV5-6 and TRBJ2-7; the match to TRBD1 covers 9 bases. This CDR3 has 14 residues. Trimming took 4 bases from V and 5 from J; bases not matched to a gene: 7. Germline-derived CDR1 and CDR2 are SGHDT and YYEEEE. The CDR3 is CASSPGTGSDEQYF. CDR3 DNA: TGTGCCAGCAGCCCCGGGACAGGGTCAGACGAGCAGTACTTC.

This clonotype was picked up a small number of times. This chain uses TRBV5-1 with TRBJ2-7, with a possible D match to TRBD2 (6 bases). CDR1 is SGHRS and CDR2 is YFSETQ in the germline V gene. The V end was cut by 3 bases, the J end by 3 bases, with 16 bases between. The CDR3 totals 15 residues. The CDR3 nucleotides read TGCGCCAGCAGCTACGACCGGGGGACGATCTACGAGCAGTACTTC. Translated: CASSYDRGTIYEQYF.

DNA of the CDR3: TGCAGTGCTAGAGAATACGGATACACAGATACGCAGTATTTT. It is translated as CSAREYGYTDTQYF. The chain links TRBV20-1 to TRBJ2-3, with unresolved D. CDR3 length equals 14 residues. V was pared by 0 bases and J by 2 bases, with 9 bases between. Germline CDR1 reads DFQATT; CDR2 reads SNEGSKA (reference sequence).

The chain links TRBV4-3 to TRBJ2-3; either TRBD1 or TRBD2 may supply D (5 bases each). Germline CDR1 and CDR2: LGHNA and YSLEER. V lost 3 bases to trimming and J lost 2 bases, with 9 bases between them. The CDR3 spans 14 residues. This CDR3 reads CASSQGEYTDTQYF. CDR3 nucleotide sequence: TGCGCCAGCAGCCAGGGGGAATACACAGATACGCAGTATTTT.

The table lists this clonotype with a few counts. The rearrangement joins TRBV27 to TRBJ2-7, with 10 positions matching TRBD2. The ends lost 2 bases at V and 3 bases at J; junction bases unmatched: 4. Germline V gene data show CDR1 as MNHEY and CDR2 as SMNVEV (reference sequence). The CDR3 is 15 amino acids. The DNA for the CDR3 is TGTGCCAGCAGTTTAGTAGCGGGAGGCTTCTACGAGCAGTACTTC. It is translated as CASSLVAGGFYEQYF.

This clonotype was picked up a small number of times. This chain connects TRBV5-1 to TRBJ2-3, with 7 bases aligning to TRBD2. The CDR3 has 14 amino acids. V gave up 4 bases and J gave up 3 bases; unmatched junction bases: 5. Germline V gene lookup returns CDR1 SGHRS and CDR2 YFSETQ. The CDR3 DNA sequence: TGCGCCAGCAGCAAGCGGGGTCAGACAGATACGCAGTATTTT. Translation: CASSKRGQTDTQYF.

CDR3 protein: CSAPTSTASLGEQFF. CDR3 sequence (DNA): TGCAGTGCTCCTACATCGACGGCTAGCTTGGGTGAGCAGTTCTTC. The chain employs TRBV20-1 and TRBJ2-1, with D maybe TRBD2 (5 bases). CDR1 is DFQATT and CDR2 is SNEGSKA in the germline V gene (reference sequence). The CDR3 loop spans 15 amino acids. Trimming took off 5 bases at V and 9 bases at J, with 23 bases between the two ends.